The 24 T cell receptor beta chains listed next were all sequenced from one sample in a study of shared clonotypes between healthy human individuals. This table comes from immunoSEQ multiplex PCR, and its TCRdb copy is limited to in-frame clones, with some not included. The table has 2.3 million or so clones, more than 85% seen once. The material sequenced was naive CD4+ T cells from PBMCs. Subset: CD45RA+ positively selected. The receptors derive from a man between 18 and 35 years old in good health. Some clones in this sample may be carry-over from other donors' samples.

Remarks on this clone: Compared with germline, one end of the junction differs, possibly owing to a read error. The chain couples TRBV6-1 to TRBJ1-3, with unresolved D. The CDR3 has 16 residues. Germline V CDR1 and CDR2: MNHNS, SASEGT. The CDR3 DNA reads TGTGCCAGCAGTGACCTGTATGGGAGGACTGGAAACACCATATATTTC. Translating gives CASSDLYGRTGNTIYF.

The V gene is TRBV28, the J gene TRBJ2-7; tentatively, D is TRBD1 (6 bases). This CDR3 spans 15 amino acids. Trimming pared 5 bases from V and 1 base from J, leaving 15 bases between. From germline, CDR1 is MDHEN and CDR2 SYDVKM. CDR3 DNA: TGTGCCAGCAGTCCAACAGGGATCAATTCCTACGAGCAGTACTTC. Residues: CASSPTGINSYEQYF.

CDR3 amino acids: CASRSGPANYGYTF. The CDR3 DNA reads as TGTGCCAGCAGATCAGGCCCAGCTAACTATGGCTACACCTTC. The chain is built from TRBV5-6 and TRBJ1-2; D unclear. Germline-derived CDR1 and CDR2 are SGHDT and YYEEEE. Trimming removed 5 bases from V and 0 bases from J, with 11 bases in between. The CDR3 runs to 14 residues. Complete variable domain (other parts from reference TRBV5-6 and TRBJ1-2): DAGVTQSPTHLIKTRGQQVTLRCSPKSGHDTVSWYQQALGQGPQFIFQYYEEEERQRGNFPDRFSGHQFPNYSSELNVNALLLGDSALYLCASRSGPANYGYTFGSGTRLTVV.

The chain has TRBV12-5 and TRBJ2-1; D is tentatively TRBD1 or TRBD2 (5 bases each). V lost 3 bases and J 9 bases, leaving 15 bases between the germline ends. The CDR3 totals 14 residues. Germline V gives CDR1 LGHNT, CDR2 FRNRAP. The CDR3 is CASGFGGEVIEQFF. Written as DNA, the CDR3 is TGTGCTAGTGGTTTTGGGGGAGAAGTTATTGAGCAGTTCTTC.

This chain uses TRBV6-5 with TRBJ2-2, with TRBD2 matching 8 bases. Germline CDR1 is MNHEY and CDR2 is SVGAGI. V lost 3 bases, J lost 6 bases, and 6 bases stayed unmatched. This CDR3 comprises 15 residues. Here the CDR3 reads CASSYRREAPGELFF. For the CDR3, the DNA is TGTGCCAGCAGTTATAGGCGGGAGGCCCCCGGGGAGCTGTTTTTT.

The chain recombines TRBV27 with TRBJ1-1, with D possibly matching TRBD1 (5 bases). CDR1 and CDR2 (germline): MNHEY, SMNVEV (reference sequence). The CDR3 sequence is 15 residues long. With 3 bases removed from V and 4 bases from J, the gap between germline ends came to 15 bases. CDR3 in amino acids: CASSLSSGGGTEAFF. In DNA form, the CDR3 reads TGTGCCAGCAGTTTGTCCTCGGGGGGGGGCACTGAAGCTTTCTTT.

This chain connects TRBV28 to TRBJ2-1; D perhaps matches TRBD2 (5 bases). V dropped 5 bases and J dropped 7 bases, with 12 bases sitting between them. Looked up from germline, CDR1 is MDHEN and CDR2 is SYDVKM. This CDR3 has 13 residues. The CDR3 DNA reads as TGTGCCAGCAGTATTAGGACGGGGAATGAGCAGTTCTTC. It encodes CASSIRTGNEQFF.

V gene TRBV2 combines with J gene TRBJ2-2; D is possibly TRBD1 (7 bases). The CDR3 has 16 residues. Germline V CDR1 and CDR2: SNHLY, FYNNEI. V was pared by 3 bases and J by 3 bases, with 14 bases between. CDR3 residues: CASSEAGTAYTGELFF. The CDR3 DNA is TGTGCCAGCAGTGAGGCGGGGACAGCCTACACCGGGGAGCTGTTTTTT.

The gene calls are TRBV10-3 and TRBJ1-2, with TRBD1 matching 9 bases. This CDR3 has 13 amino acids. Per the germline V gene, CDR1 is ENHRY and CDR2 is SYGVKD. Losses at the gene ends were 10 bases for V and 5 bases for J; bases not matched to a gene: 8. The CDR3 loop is CATLDRGKYGYTF. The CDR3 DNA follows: TGTGCCACCCTTGACAGGGGGAAGTATGGCTACACCTTC.

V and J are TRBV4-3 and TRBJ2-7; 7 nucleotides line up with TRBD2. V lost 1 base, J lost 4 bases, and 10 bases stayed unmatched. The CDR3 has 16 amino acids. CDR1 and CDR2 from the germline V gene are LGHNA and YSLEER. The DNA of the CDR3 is TGCGCCAGCAGCCAAGGGGAGGCGGGAGTAGGGTACGAGCAGTACTTC. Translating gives CASSQGEAGVGYEQYF.

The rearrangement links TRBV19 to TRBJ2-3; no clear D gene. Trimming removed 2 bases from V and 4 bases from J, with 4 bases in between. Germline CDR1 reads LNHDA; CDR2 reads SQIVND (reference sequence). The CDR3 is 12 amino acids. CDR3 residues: CASSIPPDTQYF. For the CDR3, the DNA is TGTGCCAGTAGTATACCCCCAGATACGCAGTATTTT.

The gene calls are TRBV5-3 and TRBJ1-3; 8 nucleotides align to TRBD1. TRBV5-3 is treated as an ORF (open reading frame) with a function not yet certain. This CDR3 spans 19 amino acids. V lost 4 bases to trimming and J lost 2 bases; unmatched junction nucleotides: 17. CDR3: CARSPLLWTGKSAGNTIYF. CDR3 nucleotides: TGTGCCAGAAGCCCCCTCCTATGGACAGGGAAAAGTGCTGGAAACACCATATATTTT.

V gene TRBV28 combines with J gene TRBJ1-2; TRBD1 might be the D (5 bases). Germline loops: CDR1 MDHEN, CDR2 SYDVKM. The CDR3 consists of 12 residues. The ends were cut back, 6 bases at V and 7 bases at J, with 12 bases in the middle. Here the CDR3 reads CASSPAGGGYTF. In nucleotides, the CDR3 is TGTGCCAGCAGCCCAGCCGGGGGTGGCTACACCTTC.

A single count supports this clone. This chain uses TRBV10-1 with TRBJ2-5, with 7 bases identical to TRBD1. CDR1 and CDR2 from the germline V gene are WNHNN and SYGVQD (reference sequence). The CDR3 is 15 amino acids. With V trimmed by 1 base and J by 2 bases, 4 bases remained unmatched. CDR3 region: CASSEYGTAQETQYF. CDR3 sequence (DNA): TGCGCCAGCAGTGAGTATGGGACAGCTCAAGAGACCCAGTACTTC.

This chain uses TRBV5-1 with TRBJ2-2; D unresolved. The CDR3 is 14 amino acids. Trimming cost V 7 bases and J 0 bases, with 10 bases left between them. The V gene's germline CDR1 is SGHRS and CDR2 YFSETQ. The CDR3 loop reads CASGRAANTGELFF. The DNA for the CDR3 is TGCGCCAGCGGGCGAGCCGCGAACACCGGGGAGCTGTTTTTT.

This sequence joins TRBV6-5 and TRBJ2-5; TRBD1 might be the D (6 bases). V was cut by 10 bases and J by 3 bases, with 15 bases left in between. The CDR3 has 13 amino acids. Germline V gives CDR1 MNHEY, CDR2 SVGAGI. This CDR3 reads CATLRPGEETQYF. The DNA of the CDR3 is TGTGCCACTCTCAGGCCAGGGGAAGAGACCCAGTACTTC.

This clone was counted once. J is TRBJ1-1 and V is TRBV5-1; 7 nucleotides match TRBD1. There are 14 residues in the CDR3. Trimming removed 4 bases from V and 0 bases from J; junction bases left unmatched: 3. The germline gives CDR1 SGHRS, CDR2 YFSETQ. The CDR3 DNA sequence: TGCGCCAGCAGCGACGACAGGGTGAACACTGAAGCTTTCTTT. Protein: CASSDDRVNTEAFF.

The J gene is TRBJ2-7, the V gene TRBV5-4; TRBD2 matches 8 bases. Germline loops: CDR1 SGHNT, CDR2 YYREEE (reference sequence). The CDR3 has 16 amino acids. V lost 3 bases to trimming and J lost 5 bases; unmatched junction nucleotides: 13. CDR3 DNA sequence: TGTGCCAGCAGCTCGGGGGCTCGCGGGAGGATCGACGAGCAGTACTTC. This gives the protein CASSSGARGRIDEQYF.

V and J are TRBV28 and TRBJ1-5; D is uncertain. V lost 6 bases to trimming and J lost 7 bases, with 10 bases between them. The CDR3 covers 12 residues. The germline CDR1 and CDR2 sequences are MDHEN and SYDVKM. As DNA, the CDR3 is TGTGCCAGCAGCCCCGACGGGCAGCCCCAGCATTTT. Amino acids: CASSPDGQPQHF.

The CDR3 loop reads CSVPGTGWGGYTF. In nucleotides, the CDR3 is TGCAGCGTGCCCGGGACAGGGTGGGGCGGCTACACCTTC. The chain recombines TRBV29-1 with TRBJ1-2; TRBD1 agrees at 9 bases. CDR3 length: 13 residues. Germline V gives CDR1 SQVTM, CDR2 ANQGSEA. J was trimmed by 8 bases and V by 6 bases; bases with no gene match: 10.

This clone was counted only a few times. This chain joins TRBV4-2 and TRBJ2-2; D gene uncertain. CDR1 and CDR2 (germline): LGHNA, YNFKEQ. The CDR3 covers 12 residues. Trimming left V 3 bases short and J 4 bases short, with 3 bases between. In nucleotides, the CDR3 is TGTGCCAGCAGCCACCTCACCGGGGAGCTGTTTTTT. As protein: CASSHLTGELFF.

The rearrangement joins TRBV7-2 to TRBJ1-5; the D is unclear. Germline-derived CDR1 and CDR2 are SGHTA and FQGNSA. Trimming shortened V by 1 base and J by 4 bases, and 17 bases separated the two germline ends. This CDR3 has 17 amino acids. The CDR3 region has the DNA TGTGCCAGCAGCTTAGTTACCCCAGCCCGCCCTAATCAGCCCCAGCATTTT. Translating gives CASSLVTPARPNQPQHF.

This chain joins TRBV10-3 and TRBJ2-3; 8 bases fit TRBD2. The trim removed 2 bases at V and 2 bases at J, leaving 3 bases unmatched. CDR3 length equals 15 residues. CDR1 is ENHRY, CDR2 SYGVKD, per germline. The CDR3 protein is CAISEPRGVTDTQYF. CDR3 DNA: TGTGCCATCAGTGAGCCGCGGGGGGTCACAGATACGCAGTATTTT.

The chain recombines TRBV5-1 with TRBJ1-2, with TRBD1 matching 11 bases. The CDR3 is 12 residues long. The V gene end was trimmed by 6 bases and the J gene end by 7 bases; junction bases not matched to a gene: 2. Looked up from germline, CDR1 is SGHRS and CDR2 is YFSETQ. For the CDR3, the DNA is TGCGCCAGCACCGGGACAGGGGGTGGCTACACCTTC. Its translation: CASTGTGGGYTF.